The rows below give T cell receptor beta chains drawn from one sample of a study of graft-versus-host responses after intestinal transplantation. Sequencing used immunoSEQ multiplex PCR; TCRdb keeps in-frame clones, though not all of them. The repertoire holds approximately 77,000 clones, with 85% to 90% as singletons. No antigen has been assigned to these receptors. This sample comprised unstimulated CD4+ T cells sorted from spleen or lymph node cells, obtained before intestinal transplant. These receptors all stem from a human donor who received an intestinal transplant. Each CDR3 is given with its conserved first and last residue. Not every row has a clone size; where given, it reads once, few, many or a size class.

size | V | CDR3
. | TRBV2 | CASRGQGTSPYEQYF
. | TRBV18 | CASSPTGVNYNEQFF
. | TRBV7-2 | CASSPPGQNYGYTF
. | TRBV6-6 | CASSYPSTGNEKLFF
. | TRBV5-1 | CASRRRWGGTEAFF
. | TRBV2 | CASSGPPDRVVHEQYF
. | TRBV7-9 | CASSLVQGNSPLHF
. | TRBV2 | CASRDRARTGELFF
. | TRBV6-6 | CASRGLAPHEQYF
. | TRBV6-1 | CASSEETGQNTEAFF
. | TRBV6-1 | CASSPGQVSSEQYF
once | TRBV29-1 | CSARLTVTNTGELFF
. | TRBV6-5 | CASSWTELNTGELFF
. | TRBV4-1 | CASSQDWGTQNTEAFF
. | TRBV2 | CASTGGKLSGTSSYNEQFF
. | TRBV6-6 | CASSLTGMINTIYF
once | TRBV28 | CATSRSYGYTF
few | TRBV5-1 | CASSLGGQESGNTIYF
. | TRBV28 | CASSFSGRNEQFF
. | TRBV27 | CASSRQQGGVSYGYTF
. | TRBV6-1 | CASILDRGRGGYTF
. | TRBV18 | CASSPSRQDLNYGYTF
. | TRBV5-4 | CASSWTAGNEQFF
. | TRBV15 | CATSRDLGQGSYGYTF
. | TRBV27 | CASRPGDRGLNEQYF
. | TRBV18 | CASSPLEGHLADEQFF
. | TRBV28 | CASSLGGRRADTQYF
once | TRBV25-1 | CASSGGQRFYGYTF
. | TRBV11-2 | CASSLRGTGRAVAEAFF
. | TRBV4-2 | CASSQGTFTEAFF
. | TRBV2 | CASSVRIQEKLFF
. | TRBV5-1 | CASSLSGWTEETQYF
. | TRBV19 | CASKYGGAQPQHF
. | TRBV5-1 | CASGTGTATTEAFF
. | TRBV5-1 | CASSELPGQGSPGETQYF
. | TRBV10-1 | CASRRGTSGGVTDTQYF
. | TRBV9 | CASSALTGGVETQYF
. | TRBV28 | CASATSRDYNQETQYF
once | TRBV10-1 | CASSRLAQDTQYF
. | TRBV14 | CASSDLSPGGGELFF
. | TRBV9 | CASSPRGLAGLSTDTQYF
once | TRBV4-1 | CASSQEPLTGGEYGYTF
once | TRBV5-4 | CASSLETGGRNTIYF
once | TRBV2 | CASRVDRVNQPQHF